This entry features one T cell receptor (beta chain) sequence. V shed 2 bases and J 8 bases; nucleotides not matched to a gene: 3. CDR1 and CDR2 (germline): SGDLS, YYNGEE. The CDR3 consists of 15 residues. This table comes from immunoSEQ multiplex PCR, and its TCRdb copy is limited to in-frame clones, with some not included. Here the sample spans some 140,000 clones, about 86% being singletons. The sample is drawn from a study of blood T cell repertoires in COVID-19. The receptor comes from a man aged 40-49 years with acute COVID-19. The chain carries TRBV9 and TRBJ2-1; TRBD2 agrees at 14 bases. The sequenced sample was PBMCs or T cells enriched from blood (not recorded which). In nucleotides, the CDR3 is TGTGCCAGCAGCGTCGGGACTAGCGGGGGCGATGAGCAGTTCTTC. As protein: CASSVGTSGGDEQFF.